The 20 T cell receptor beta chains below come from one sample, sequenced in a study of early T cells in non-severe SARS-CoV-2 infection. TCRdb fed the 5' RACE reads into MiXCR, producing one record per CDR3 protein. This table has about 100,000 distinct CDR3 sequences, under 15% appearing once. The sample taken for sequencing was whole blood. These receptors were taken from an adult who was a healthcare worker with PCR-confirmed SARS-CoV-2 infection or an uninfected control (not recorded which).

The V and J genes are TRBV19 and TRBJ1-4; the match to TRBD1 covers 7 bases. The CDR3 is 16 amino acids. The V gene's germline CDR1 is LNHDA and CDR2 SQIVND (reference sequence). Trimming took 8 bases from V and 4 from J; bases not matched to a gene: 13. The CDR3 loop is CASLDGGTANNEKLFF. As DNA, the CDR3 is TGTGCCAGTCTGGACGGGGGGACAGCAAATAATGAAAAACTGTTTTTT. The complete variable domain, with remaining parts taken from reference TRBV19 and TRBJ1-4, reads DGGITQSPKYLFRKEGQNVTLSCEQNLNHDAMYWYRQDPGQGLRLIYYSQIVNDFQKGDIAEGYSVSREKKESFPLTVTSAQKNPTAFYLCASLDGGTANNEKLFFGSGTQLSVL.

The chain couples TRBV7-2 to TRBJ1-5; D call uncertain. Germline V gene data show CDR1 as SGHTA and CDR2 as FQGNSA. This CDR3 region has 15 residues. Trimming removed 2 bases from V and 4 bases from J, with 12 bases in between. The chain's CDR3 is CASSLIASQNQPQHF. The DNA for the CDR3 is TGTGCCAGCAGCTTAATCGCCAGCCAGAATCAGCCCCAGCATTTT.

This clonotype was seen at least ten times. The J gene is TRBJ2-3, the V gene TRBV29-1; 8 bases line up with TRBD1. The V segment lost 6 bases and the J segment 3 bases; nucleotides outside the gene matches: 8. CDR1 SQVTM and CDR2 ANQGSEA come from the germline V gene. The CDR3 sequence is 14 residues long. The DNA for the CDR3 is TGCAGCGTCCATGCCCAGGGGGCGACAGATACGCAGTATTTT. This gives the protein CSVHAQGATDTQYF.

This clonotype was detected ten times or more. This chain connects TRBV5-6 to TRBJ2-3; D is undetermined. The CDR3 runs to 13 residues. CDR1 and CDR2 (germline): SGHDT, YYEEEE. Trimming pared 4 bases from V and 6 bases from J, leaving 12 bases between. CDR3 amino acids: CASSQRPLDTQYF. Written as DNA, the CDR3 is TGTGCCAGCAGCCAGCGACCGCTTGATACGCAGTATTTT. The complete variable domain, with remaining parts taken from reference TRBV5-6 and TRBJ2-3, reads DAGVTQSPTHLIKTRGQQVTLRCSPKSGHDTVSWYQQALGQGPQFIFQYYEEEERQRGNFPDRFSGHQFPNYSSELNVNALLLGDSALYLCASSQRPLDTQYFGPGTRLTVL.

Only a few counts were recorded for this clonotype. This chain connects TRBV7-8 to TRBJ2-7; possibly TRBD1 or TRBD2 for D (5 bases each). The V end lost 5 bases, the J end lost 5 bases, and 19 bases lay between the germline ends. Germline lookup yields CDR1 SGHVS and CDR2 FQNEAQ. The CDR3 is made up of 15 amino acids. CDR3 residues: CASSPDVQGANEQYF. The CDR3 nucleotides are TGTGCCAGCAGCCCAGATGTCCAGGGAGCGAACGAGCAGTACTTC.

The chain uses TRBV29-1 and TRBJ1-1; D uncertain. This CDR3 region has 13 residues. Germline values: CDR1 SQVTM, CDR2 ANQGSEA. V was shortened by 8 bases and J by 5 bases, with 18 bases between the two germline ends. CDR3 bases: TGCAGCCCGACCAGGACGGTTGGGACTGAAGCTTTCTTT. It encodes CSPTRTVGTEAFF.

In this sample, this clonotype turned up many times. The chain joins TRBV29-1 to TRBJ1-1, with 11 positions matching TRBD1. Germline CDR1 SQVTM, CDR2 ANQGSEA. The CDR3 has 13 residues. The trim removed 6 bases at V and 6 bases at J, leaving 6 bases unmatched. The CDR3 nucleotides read TGCAGCGTCCCCGGACAGGGGGCCGCTGAAGCTTTCTTT. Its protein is CSVPGQGAAEAFF.

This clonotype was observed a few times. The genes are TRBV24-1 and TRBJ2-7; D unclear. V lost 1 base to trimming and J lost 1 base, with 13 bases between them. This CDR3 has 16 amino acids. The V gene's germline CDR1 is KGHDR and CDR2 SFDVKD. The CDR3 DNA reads TGTGCCACCAGTGATTTACAGAAGGAATTATCCTACGAGCAGTACTTC. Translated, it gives CATSDLQKELSYEQYF.

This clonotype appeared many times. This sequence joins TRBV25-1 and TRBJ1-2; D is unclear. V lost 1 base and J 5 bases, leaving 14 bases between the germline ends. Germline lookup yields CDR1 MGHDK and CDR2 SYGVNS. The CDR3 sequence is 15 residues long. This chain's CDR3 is CASSELGGNLYGYTF. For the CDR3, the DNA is TGTGCCAGCAGTGAATTAGGTGGCAACCTATATGGCTACACCTTC.

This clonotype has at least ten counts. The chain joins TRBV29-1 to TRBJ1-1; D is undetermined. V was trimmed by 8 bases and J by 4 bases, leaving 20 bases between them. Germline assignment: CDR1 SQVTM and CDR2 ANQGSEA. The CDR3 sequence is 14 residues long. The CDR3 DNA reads TGCAGCACCCACGGGTGGCCCTCGGGCACTGAAGCTTTCTTT. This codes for CSTHGWPSGTEAFF.

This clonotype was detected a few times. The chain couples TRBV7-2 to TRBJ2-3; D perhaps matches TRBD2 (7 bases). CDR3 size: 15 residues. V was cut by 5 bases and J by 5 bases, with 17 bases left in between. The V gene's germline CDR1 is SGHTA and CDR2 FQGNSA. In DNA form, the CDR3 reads TGTGCCAGCAGCCAGATGGGGGGGCCAATAGATACGCAGTATTTT. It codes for CASSQMGGPIDTQYF.

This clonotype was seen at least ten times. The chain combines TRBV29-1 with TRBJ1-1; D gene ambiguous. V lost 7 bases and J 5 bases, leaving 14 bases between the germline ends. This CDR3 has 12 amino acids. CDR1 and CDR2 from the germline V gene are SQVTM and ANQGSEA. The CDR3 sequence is CSARHGGTEAFF. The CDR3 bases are TGCAGCGCCCGACACGGTGGAACTGAAGCTTTCTTT.

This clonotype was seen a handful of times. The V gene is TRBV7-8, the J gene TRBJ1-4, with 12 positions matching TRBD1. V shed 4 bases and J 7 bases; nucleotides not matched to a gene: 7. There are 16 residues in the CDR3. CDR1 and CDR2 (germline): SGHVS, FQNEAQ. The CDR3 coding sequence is TGTGCCAGCAGCTCTCCGGGACAGGGGGCGGGTGAAAAACTGTTTTTT. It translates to CASSSPGQGAGEKLFF.

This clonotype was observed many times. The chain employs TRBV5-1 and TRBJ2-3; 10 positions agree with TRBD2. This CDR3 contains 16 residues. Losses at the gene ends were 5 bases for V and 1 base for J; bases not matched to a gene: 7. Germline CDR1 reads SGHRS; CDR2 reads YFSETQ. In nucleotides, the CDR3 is TGCGCCAGCAGGCTAGCGGGGGACCTAGGCACAGATACGCAGTATTTT. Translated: CASRLAGDLGTDTQYF. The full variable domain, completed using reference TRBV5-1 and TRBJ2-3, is KAGVTQTPRYLIKTRGQQVTLSCSPISGHRSVSWYQQTPGQGLQFLFEYFSETQRNKGNFPGRFSGRQFSNSRSEMNVSTLELGDSALYLCASRLAGDLGTDTQYFGPGTRLTVL.

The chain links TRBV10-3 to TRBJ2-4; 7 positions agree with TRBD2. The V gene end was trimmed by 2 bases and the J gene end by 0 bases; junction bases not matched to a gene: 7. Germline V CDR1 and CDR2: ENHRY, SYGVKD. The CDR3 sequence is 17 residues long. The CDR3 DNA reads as TGTGCCATCAGTGAGCGCGGCGGGGGACTAGCCAAAAACATTCAGTACTTC. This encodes CAISERGGGLAKNIQYF.

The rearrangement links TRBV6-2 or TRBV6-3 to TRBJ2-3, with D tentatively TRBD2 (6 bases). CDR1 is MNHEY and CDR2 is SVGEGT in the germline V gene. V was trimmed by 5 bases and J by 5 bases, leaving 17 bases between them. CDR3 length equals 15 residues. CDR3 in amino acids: CASSDARVGRDTQYF. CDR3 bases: TGTGCCAGCAGTGACGCCCGGGTCGGGAGAGATACGCAGTATTTT.

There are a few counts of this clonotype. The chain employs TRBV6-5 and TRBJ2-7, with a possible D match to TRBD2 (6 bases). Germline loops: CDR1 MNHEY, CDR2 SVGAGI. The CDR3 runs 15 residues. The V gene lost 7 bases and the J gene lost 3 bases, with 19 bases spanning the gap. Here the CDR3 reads CASKSAGSWGYEQYF. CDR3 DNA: TGTGCCAGCAAGTCTGCGGGGAGCTGGGGCTACGAGCAGTACTTC.

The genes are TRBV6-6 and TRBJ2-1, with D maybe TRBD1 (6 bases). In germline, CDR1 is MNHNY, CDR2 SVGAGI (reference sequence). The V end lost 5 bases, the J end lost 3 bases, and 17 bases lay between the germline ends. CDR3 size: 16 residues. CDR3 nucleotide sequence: TGTGCCAGCAGTCCTCTAACGGGACACCACTACAATGAGCAGTTCTTC. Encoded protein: CASSPLTGHHYNEQFF.

In nucleotides, the CDR3 is TGTGCCAGCAGTTATAGACCCTCACGGTACGAGCAGTACTTC. Its translation: CASSYRPSRYEQYF. The chain couples TRBV5-8 to TRBJ2-7; D is ambiguous. The V gene lost 5 bases and the J gene lost 4 bases, with 16 bases spanning the gap. The CDR3 consists of 14 residues. Germline CDR1 reads SGHTS; CDR2 reads YDEGEE. Looking up the rest from reference TRBV5-8 and TRBJ2-7 gives the full variable domain: EAGVTQSPTHLIKTRGQQATLRCSPISGHTSVYWYQQALGLGLQFLLWYDEGEERNRGNFPPRFSGRQFPNYSSELNVNALELEDSALYLCASSYRPSRYEQYFGPGTRLTVT.

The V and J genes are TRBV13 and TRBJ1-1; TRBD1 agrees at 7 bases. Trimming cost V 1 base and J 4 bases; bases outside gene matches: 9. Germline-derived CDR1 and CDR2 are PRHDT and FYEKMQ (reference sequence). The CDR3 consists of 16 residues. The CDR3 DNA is TGTGCCAGCAGCTTAGTCTATCGACAGGGCTCCACTGAAGCTTTCTTT. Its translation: CASSLVYRQGSTEAFF.